A selection of T cell receptor beta chains follows, all from one sample in a study of blood T cell repertoires in COVID-19. Clones were sequenced by immunoSEQ multiplex PCR, and TCRdb holds only the in-frame ones, with some missing. The table records roughly 66,000 clones, 84% of them present only once. Sequenced input: peripheral blood. These receptors all come from a woman aged 60-75 years with acute or convalescent COVID-19. CDR3s include the opening cysteine and the closing phenylalanine or tryptophan. The D gene is left open where the match is weak. Only part of the rows carry a size: once, few, many, or a class if the clone is expanded.

abundance,d_gene,v_gene,j_gene,CDR3nt,CDR3aa
.,TRBD2,TRBV24-1,TRBJ2-3,TGTGCCACCAGTTACGGGGGGGGCTGGGGCACAGATACGCAGTATTTT,CATSYGGGWGTDTQYF
.,.,TRBV5-4,TRBJ1-1,TGTGCCAGCAGCCGAGGACCGCCGGGGACTGAAGCTTTCTTT,CASSRGPPGTEAFF
.,TRBD1,TRBV3-1/TRBV3-2,TRBJ1-1,TGTGCCAGCAGCCAGGATGGGACAGGGGGCTGGGGCACTGAAGCTTTCTTT,CASSQDGTGGWGTEAFF
few,.,TRBV7-9,TRBJ2-2,TGTGCCAGCAGCTTAGGAGAAGGAGACACCGGGGAGCTGTTTTTT,CASSLGEGDTGELFF
once,TRBD1,TRBV19,TRBJ1-3,TGTGCCAGTAGTCAACCAACAGGGGGCCCTGGAAACACCATATATTTT,CASSQPTGGPGNTIYF
.,.,TRBV19,TRBJ2-3,TGTGCCAGTAGTATTAGACAGGGCACAGATACGCAGTATTTT,CASSIRQGTDTQYF
.,.,TRBV5-1,TRBJ2-3,TGCGCCAGCAGCTTGGGTGGGGGCTTAAATACGCAGTATTTT,CASSLGGGLNTQYF
.,TRBD1,TRBV6-6,TRBJ2-5,TGTGCCGTATCCGGGACAGGGGCAGAGACCCAGTACTTC,CAVSGTGAETQYF
.,.,TRBV18,TRBJ1-1,TGTGCCAGCTCAGGCGCGGTGGACACTGAAGCTTTCTTT,CASSGAVDTEAFF
.,TRBD1,TRBV3-1/TRBV3-2,TRBJ1-1,TGTGCCAGCAGCGACCGGGACAGAATCTCTGAAGCTTTCTTT,CASSDRDRISEAFF
.,.,TRBV27,TRBJ1-1,TGTGCCAGCAGTTCCTCAAAAGTGGGGGGGCGATTACTCACTGAAGCTTTCTTT,CASSSSKVGGRLLTEAFF
.,.,TRBV3-1/TRBV3-2,TRBJ1-1,TGTGCCAGCAGCCAAGGGCAGGGTGGGACTGAAGCTTTCTTT,CASSQGQGGTEAFF
.,.,TRBV5-1,TRBJ2-6,TGCGCCAGCACAGACAGTCCGCAATCTGGGGCCAACGTCCTGACTTTC,CASTDSPQSGANVLTF
.,.,TRBV5-6,TRBJ2-1,TGTGCCAGCAGCTTAGGGGGAGTTGGGCTAGCCTCCTACAATGAGCAGTTCTTC,CASSLGGVGLASYNEQFF
.,TRBD1,TRBV5-1,TRBJ1-2,TGCGCCAGCAGCTCGGTAACAGGGGATGGCTACACCTTC,CASSSVTGDGYTF
.,TRBD2,TRBV3-1/TRBV3-2,TRBJ2-1,TGTGCCAGCAGCCCGCGGGGGTTAGCGGGGGGAACTGAGCAGTTCTTC,CASSPRGLAGGTEQFF
.,.,TRBV30,TRBJ1-1,TGTGCCTGGAGTCTTGGAGGGGCAGCTGAAGCTTTCTTT,CAWSLGGAAEAFF
.,.,TRBV24-1,TRBJ2-3,TGTGCCACCAGTGATTTTTCGGGGTGGGGCACAGATACGCAGTATTTT,CATSDFSGWGTDTQYF
.,TRBD2,TRBV5-1,TRBJ2-7,TGCGCCAGCAGCTTGACGGTAGCGGGGGGCTACGAGCAGTACTTC,CASSLTVAGGYEQYF
few,.,TRBV11-2,TRBJ1-2,TGTGCCAGCAGCTTAGAACCGGCGGTCCTTAATGGCTACACCTTC,CASSLEPAVLNGYTF
few,.,TRBV9,TRBJ2-5,TGTGCCAGCAGCGTAGGGGCATCTAAAGAGACCCAGTACTTC,CASSVGASKETQYF
.,.,TRBV29-1,TRBJ2-5,TGCAGCGTCAGCCGGGACATACAAGAGACCCAGTACTTC,CSVSRDIQETQYF
.,.,TRBV20-1,TRBJ1-3,TGCAGTGCTAGTGACGGTCAGGGAGGAAACACCATATATTTT,CSASDGQGGNTIYF
.,.,TRBV29-1,TRBJ1-2,TGCAGCGCCTCTTCCGGGTCCTCCTATGGCTACACCTTC,CSASSGSSYGYTF
.,TRBD1,TRBV5-6,TRBJ1-6,TGTGCCAGCAGTACAGGGGGCCGATTGAATTCACCCCTCCACTTT,CASSTGGRLNSPLHF
.,.,TRBV3-1/TRBV3-2,TRBJ2-3,TGTGCCAGCAGCCAAGCTCCTAGCACAGATACGCAGTATTTT,CASSQAPSTDTQYF
.,TRBD1,TRBV5-4,TRBJ2-2,TGTGCCAGCAGCCCGACAGGGATGGGCACCGGGGAGCTGTTTTTT,CASSPTGMGTGELFF
.,TRBD1,TRBV5-1,TRBJ1-1,TGCGCCAGCAGCTTGGGGGACAGCCTTGGTGAAGCTTTCTTT,CASSLGDSLGEAFF
.,.,TRBV2,TRBJ1-2,TGTGCCAGCAGTGAAGGAGGGATTGACTATGGCTACACCTTC,CASSEGGIDYGYTF
.,.,TRBV3-1/TRBV3-2,TRBJ2-7,TGTGCCAGCAGCCAAGGATACGGGACACCGTACTACGAGCAGTACTTC,CASSQGYGTPYYEQYF
few,.,TRBV6-1,TRBJ1-2,TGTGCCAGCAGTGAAGGCAGGGCCTCCGGCTACACCTTC,CASSEGRASGYTF
.,.,TRBV5-1,TRBJ2-1,TGCGCCAGCAGCTTCGGCGGGGTCCGTAATGAGCAGTTCTTC,CASSFGGVRNEQFF